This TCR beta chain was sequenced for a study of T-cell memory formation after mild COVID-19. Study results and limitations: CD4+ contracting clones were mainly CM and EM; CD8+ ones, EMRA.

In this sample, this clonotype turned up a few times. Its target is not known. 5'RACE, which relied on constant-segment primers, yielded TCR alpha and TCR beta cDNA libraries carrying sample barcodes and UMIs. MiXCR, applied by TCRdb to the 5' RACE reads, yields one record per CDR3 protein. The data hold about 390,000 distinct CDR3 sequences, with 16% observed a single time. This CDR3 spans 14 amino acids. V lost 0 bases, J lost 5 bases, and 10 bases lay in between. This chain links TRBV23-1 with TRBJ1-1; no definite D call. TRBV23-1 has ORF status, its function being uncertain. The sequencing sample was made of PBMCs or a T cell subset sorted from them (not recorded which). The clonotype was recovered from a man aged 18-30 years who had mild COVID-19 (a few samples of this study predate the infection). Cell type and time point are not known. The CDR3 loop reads CASSQSKRDTEAFF. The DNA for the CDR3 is TGCGCCAGCAGTCAATCGAAGAGGGATACTGAAGCTTTCTTT.